A single sample gave rise to the 23 T cell receptor beta chains below, sequenced in a study of blood T cell repertoires in COVID-19. The assay was immunoSEQ multiplex PCR, and TCRdb's table has in-frame clones only and misses some. The sample lists 150,000 to 200,000 clones, 86% occurring once. Sequenced sample: peripheral blood. These receptor sequences come from a man between 65 and 79 years old with acute or convalescent COVID-19.

The chain carries TRBV3-1 (or the pseudogene TRBV3-2) and TRBJ1-4; D ambiguous. Germline V gene lookup returns CDR1 LGHDT and CDR2 YNNKEL (reference sequence). Trimming left V 2 bases short and J 4 bases short, with 5 bases between. The length of the CDR3 is 13 residues. The CDR3 is CASSQTFNEKLFF. The CDR3 DNA is TGTGCCAGCAGCCAAACTTTTAATGAAAAACTGTTTTTT.

This clone showed up just a few times. The genes are TRBV9 and TRBJ1-3; D gene ambiguous. Trimming left V 4 bases short and J 4 bases short, with 12 bases between. This CDR3 is 14 amino acids long. Germline assignment: CDR1 SGDLS and CDR2 YYNGEE. The CDR3 nucleotides are TGTGCCAGCAGCCGGGAACGAGCCGGAAACACCATATATTTT. Translation: CASSRERAGNTIYF.

This chain links TRBV24-1 with TRBJ1-2; 7 bases match TRBD1. This CDR3 has 14 amino acids. J gave up 1 base and V 7 bases, and 5 bases lay outside the gene matches. Germline CDR1 is KGHDR and CDR2 is SFDVKD. The CDR3 is CATSPGDSNYGYTF. CDR3 DNA: TGTGCCACCAGCCCGGGGGACAGTAACTATGGCTACACCTTC.

The chain has TRBV28 and TRBJ1-2; tentatively, D is TRBD1 (5 bases). Looked up from germline, CDR1 is MDHEN and CDR2 is SYDVKM. V lost 5 bases to trimming and J lost 4 bases, with 11 bases between them. This CDR3 contains 13 residues. This CDR3 is CASSTRQIYGYTF. CDR3 nucleotides: TGTGCCAGCAGTACCCGACAGATCTATGGCTACACCTTC.

This clone was counted a few times. The J gene is TRBJ2-1, the V gene TRBV7-9, with a tentative D call TRBD1 (6 bases). The CDR3 runs to 11 residues. Per the germline V gene, CDR1 is SEHNR and CDR2 is FQNEAQ (reference sequence). Trimming cost V 5 bases and J 9 bases, with 8 bases left between them. This CDR3 reads CASSTQGEQFF. CDR3 bases: TGTGCCAGCAGCACACAGGGTGAGCAGTTCTTC.

This clone was observed a single time. The chain combines TRBV9 with TRBJ1-5; no reliable D call. CDR3 length: 14 residues. CDR1 and CDR2 from the germline V gene are SGDLS and YYNGEE. Between the trimmed V and J ends, which lost 3 bases and 8 bases, there was a span of 15 bases. This chain's CDR3 is CASSENAATEPQHF. CDR3 DNA: TGTGCCAGCAGCGAAAACGCAGCGACGGAGCCCCAGCATTTT.

J is TRBJ1-5 and V is TRBV4-2; D remains ambiguous. Trimming removed 5 bases from V and 8 bases from J, with 10 bases in between. CDR1 and CDR2 from the germline V gene are LGHNA and YNFKEQ. This CDR3 has 12 residues. CDR3 coding DNA: TGTGCCAGCAGCGCCCCGGGTAAGCCCCAGCATTTT. Translating it yields CASSAPGKPQHF.

This chain connects TRBV29-1 to TRBJ2-7; 14 positions match TRBD2. Trimming at V came to 6 bases and at J to 4 bases, leaving 8 bases not matched to a gene. The length of the CDR3 is 15 residues. Per the germline V gene, CDR1 is SQVTM and CDR2 is ANQGSEA. This CDR3 reads CSVQGTSGSQYEQYF. In nucleotides, the CDR3 is TGCAGCGTCCAAGGGACTAGCGGGAGTCAGTACGAGCAGTACTTC.

In this sample, this clone turned up a few times. The same CDR3 can be traced to other DNA sequences in this sample. J is TRBJ2-7 and V is TRBV2; D is unclear. Between the trimmed V and J ends, which lost 2 bases and 4 bases, there was a span of 3 bases. This CDR3 has 11 amino acids. Germline values: CDR1 SNHLY, CDR2 FYNNEI. The CDR3: CASSEYYEQYF. CDR3 sequence (DNA): TGTGCCAGCAGTGAATATTACGAGCAGTACTTC.

This clone has just one count. The chain joins TRBV15 to TRBJ1-4, with D possibly being TRBD1 (6 bases). CDR1 LNHNV and CDR2 YYDKDF come from the germline V gene (reference sequence). Trimming left V 5 bases short and J 5 bases short, with 9 bases between. This CDR3 has 13 amino acids. Here the CDR3 reads CATSVRGNEKLFF. The CDR3 DNA follows: TGTGCCACCAGCGTCAGGGGAAATGAAAAACTGTTTTTT.

This clone was detected only once. This chain connects TRBV5-1 to TRBJ2-7; possibly TRBD1 for D (8 bases). The CDR3 loop spans 15 amino acids. The germline CDR1 and CDR2 sequences are SGHRS and YFSETQ. V was pared by 4 bases and J by 3 bases, with 17 bases between. The CDR3 DNA sequence: TGCGCCAGCAGCCCGATGACAGGGGACTACTACGAGCAGTACTTC. Its protein product is CASSPMTGDYYEQYF.

V usage is TRBV6-6 and J usage is TRBJ1-2; TRBD1 is a possible D gene (6 bases). The germline V gene encodes CDR1 MNHNY and CDR2 SVGAGI (reference sequence). Between the trimmed V and J ends, which lost 4 bases and 6 bases, there was a span of 21 bases. The CDR3 extends over 16 amino acids. This CDR3 is CASSSYPRGGKHGYTF. CDR3 nucleotides: TGTGCCAGCAGTTCATACCCGAGGGGGGGCAAACATGGCTACACCTTC.

This rearrangement joins TRBV6-2 or TRBV6-3 to TRBJ1-2; perhaps TRBD1 as D (5 bases). The CDR3 is 14 amino acids. Germline CDR1 reads MNHEY; CDR2 reads SVGEGT. The germline V and J ends were trimmed by 5 bases and 6 bases, with 16 bases remaining between them. DNA of the CDR3: TGTGCCAGCAGTCCGAGCCCAGGGTTCGATGGCTACACCTTC. It encodes CASSPSPGFDGYTF.

V and J are TRBV2 and TRBJ1-2; D not certain. This CDR3 has 13 amino acids. CDR1 SNHLY and CDR2 FYNNEI come from the germline V gene. V was trimmed by 0 bases and J by 7 bases, leaving 9 bases between them. The DNA for the CDR3 is TGTGCCAGCAGTGAAGCTGTCGGGAGTGGCTACACCTTC. This translates into CASSEAVGSGYTF. Drawing the rest from reference TRBV2 and TRBJ1-2, the complete variable domain is EPEVTQTPSHQVTQMGQEVILRCVPISNHLYFYWYRQILGQKVEFLVSFYNNEISEKSEIFDDQFSVERPDGSNFTLKIRSTKLEDSAMYFCASSEAVGSGYTFGSGTRLTVV.

The gene calls are TRBV5-4 and TRBJ2-6, with 7 bases identical to TRBD1. CDR1 is SGHNT and CDR2 is YYREEE in the germline V gene (reference sequence). The CDR3 totals 17 residues. V was clipped by 2 bases and J by 0 bases; unmatched bases: 5. The CDR3 spells CASSLGGAFSGANVLTF. CDR3 sequence (DNA): TGTGCCAGCAGCTTAGGGGGCGCCTTCTCTGGGGCCAACGTCCTGACTTTC.

J is TRBJ1-5 and V is TRBV5-1; TRBD1 aligns across 8 bases. There are 14 residues in the CDR3. The V and J ends lost 0 bases and 7 bases, in that order; junction bases with no gene match: 3. In germline, CDR1 is SGHRS, CDR2 YFSETQ. This CDR3 reads CASSLGDRTQPQHF. The CDR3 region has the DNA TGCGCCAGCAGCTTGGGGGACAGGACCCAGCCCCAGCATTTT.

The count of this clone is one. V gene TRBV7-8 combines with J gene TRBJ2-4, with TRBD2 matching 11 bases. V lost 1 base to trimming and J lost 1 base; unmatched junction nucleotides: 12. Germline CDR1 reads SGHVS; CDR2 reads FQNEAQ. The CDR3 extends over 20 amino acids. CDR3 DNA sequence: TGTGCCAGCAGCTTAGAAGTACTAGCGGGAGTCTGGAGTGCCAAAAACATTCAGTACTTC. Protein: CASSLEVLAGVWSAKNIQYF.

This clone has just a few counts. V is TRBV18 and J is TRBJ1-3; D is undetermined. The CDR3 totals 16 residues. V dropped 0 bases and J dropped 4 bases, with 13 bases sitting between them. The germline CDR1 and CDR2 sequences are KGHSH and LQKENI. The CDR3 loop is CASSPPSGSLGNTIYF. As DNA, the CDR3 is TGTGCCAGCTCACCACCATCCGGTAGTTTGGGAAACACCATATATTTT.

This rearrangement joins TRBV18 to TRBJ2-7; 7 positions match TRBD1. With 3 bases clipped from V and 5 bases from J, the junction kept 7 bases outside the gene matches. The CDR3 consists of 14 residues. CDR1 and CDR2 from the germline V gene are KGHSH and LQKENI. CDR3 nucleotide sequence: TGTGCCAGCTCACCGTTACAGGGGCTAGACGAGCAGTACTTC. This gives the protein CASSPLQGLDEQYF.

This clone showed up just once. The chain couples TRBV28 to TRBJ1-3; D is perhaps TRBD1 (5 bases). CDR1 is MDHEN, CDR2 SYDVKM, per germline. Trimming shortened V by 2 bases and J by 2 bases, and 10 bases separated the two germline ends. The CDR3 consists of 15 residues. The CDR3 bases are TGTGCCAGCAGTTTAGGGGGGATTACTGGAAACACCATATATTTT. Its translation is CASSLGGITGNTIYF.

The chain combines TRBV28 with TRBJ2-6; D gene unclear. V shed 6 bases and J shed 0 bases, with 9 bases lying between them. The V gene's germline CDR1 is MDHEN and CDR2 SYDVKM. The length of the CDR3 is 15 residues. The CDR3: CASRPGYSGANVLTF. DNA for the CDR3: TGTGCCAGCAGACCCGGTTACTCTGGGGCCAACGTCCTGACTTTC.

The chain employs TRBV5-1 and TRBJ2-7, with 8 bases that match TRBD1. The junction had 5 bases not matched to a gene; V was cut back by 4 bases and J by 2 bases. Germline CDR1 SGHRS, CDR2 YFSETQ. The CDR3 spans 14 residues. The CDR3 loop is CASSGTGGTYEQYF. CDR3 nucleotide sequence: TGCGCCAGCAGCGGGACAGGAGGAACCTACGAGCAGTACTTC.

The chain combines TRBV5-1 with TRBJ2-3, with D tentatively TRBD1 (6 bases). The germline V gene encodes CDR1 SGHRS and CDR2 YFSETQ. This CDR3 spans 15 amino acids. Trimming cost V 4 bases and J 3 bases, with 15 bases left between them. The CDR3 nucleotides are TGCGCCAGCAGCCTCGGGACACTCGGGACAGATACGCAGTATTTT. This sequence encodes CASSLGTLGTDTQYF.